Following are 18 T cell receptor beta chains from one sample sequenced in a study of cytotoxic CD8 clonotypes in ibrutinib-treated CLL. The table came from immunoSEQ multiplex PCR; TCRdb's copy has only in-frame clones and leaves some out. The table includes just over 65,000 clones, roughly 72% detected once. This material consisted of PBMCs, taken after 12 months of ibrutinib treatment. The origin of the receptors is a human donor with chronic lymphocytic leukemia.

The gene calls are TRBV10-1 and TRBJ2-7; tentatively, D is TRBD1 or TRBD2 (6 bases each). Germline V lookup: CDR1 WNHNN, CDR2 SYGVQD (reference sequence). V was cut by 2 bases and J by 6 bases, with 14 bases left in between. The CDR3 is made up of 14 amino acids. The CDR3 sequence is CASSEGGLGFEQYF. The CDR3 DNA is TGCGCCAGCAGTGAGGGGGGGCTAGGGTTCGAGCAGTACTTC.

This chain uses TRBV7-2 with TRBJ2-4; TRBD1 matches at 8 bases. Germline V gene sequence: CDR1 SGHTA, CDR2 FQGNSA. CDR3 size: 13 residues. Trimming removed 7 bases from V and 9 bases from J; junction bases left unmatched: 8. The DNA of the CDR3 is TGTGCCAGCACCCCGCCAGGGGGCCGCATTCAGTACTTC. Protein: CASTPPGGRIQYF.

The V gene is TRBV7-2, the J gene TRBJ1-4; 9 nucleotides align to TRBD1. There are 14 residues in the CDR3. J was trimmed by 8 bases and V by 6 bases; bases with no gene match: 7. Germline V CDR1 and CDR2: SGHTA, FQGNSA. This CDR3 is CASRSGQGKEKLFF. The CDR3, as DNA: TGTGCCAGCAGGTCCGGACAGGGGAAAGAAAAACTGTTTTTT.

This clone appeared a single time. The rearrangement links TRBV6-1 to TRBJ1-2, with D perhaps matching TRBD1 (6 bases). The germline gives CDR1 MNHNS, CDR2 SASEGT. The CDR3 has 14 residues. V gave up 6 bases and J gave up 6 bases, with 17 bases separating them. CDR3 protein: CASREVSGGHGYTF. CDR3 nucleotides: TGTGCCAGCAGGGAGGTATCGGGGGGGCATGGCTACACCTTC.

This clone has only one observation. The chain is built from TRBV28 and TRBJ2-7; tentative D call: TRBD1 (6 bases). CDR1 and CDR2 (germline): MDHEN, SYDVKM. V gave up 10 bases and J gave up 0 bases, with 19 bases separating them. The CDR3 runs to 15 residues. CDR3 sequence reads: CATHGKGDGSYEQYF. The CDR3 DNA sequence: TGTGCCACCCATGGAAAGGGGGACGGCTCCTACGAGCAGTACTTC.

In its sample, this clone was seen a few times. The chain combines TRBV19 with TRBJ1-3; D is uncertain. V was shortened by 1 base and J by 1 base, with 8 bases between the two germline ends. Germline values: CDR1 LNHDA, CDR2 SQIVND (reference sequence). The CDR3 covers 15 residues. CDR3 protein: CASSIGSRSGNTIYF. Written as DNA, the CDR3 is TGTGCCAGTAGTATAGGCAGTCGGTCTGGAAACACCATATATTTT.

The chain carries TRBV5-4 and TRBJ2-7; 11 bases are a match to TRBD2. Germline V gene lookup returns CDR1 SGHNT and CDR2 YYREEE (reference sequence). The CDR3 sequence is 14 residues long. Trimming took 3 bases from V and 3 from J; bases not matched to a gene: 2. As DNA, the CDR3 is TGTGCCAGCAGCTCGACTAGCGGGGTCTACGAGCAGTACTTC. It yields the protein CASSSTSGVYEQYF.

This clone was seen more than once but under ten times. V and J are TRBV7-9 and TRBJ1-2, with D uncertain. Per germline, CDR1 SEHNR and CDR2 FQNEAQ (reference sequence). The CDR3 is 14 amino acids. Trimming removed 5 bases from V and 6 bases from J, with 16 bases in between. The DNA for the CDR3 is TGTGCCAGCAGCGTAGGACCGGGTCGTGATGGCTACACCTTC. Protein: CASSVGPGRDGYTF.

The rearrangement joins TRBV9 to TRBJ2-5; 7 positions match TRBD2. The length of the CDR3 is 15 residues. The ends lost 1 base at V and 2 bases at J; junction bases unmatched: 5. The germline V gene has CDR1 SGDLS and CDR2 YYNGEE. DNA of the CDR3: TGTGCCAGCAGCGTATCGCCTAGCGGACAAGAGACCCAGTACTTC. This sequence encodes CASSVSPSGQETQYF.

The chain couples TRBV6-1 to TRBJ1-4; 10 bases fit TRBD1. CDR1 and CDR2 (germline): MNHNS, SASEGT. The CDR3 runs to 17 residues. Trimming removed 4 bases from V and 0 bases from J; junction bases left unmatched: 5. CDR3: CASSAFGTGATNEKLFF. The DNA of the CDR3 is TGTGCCAGCAGTGCCTTCGGGACAGGGGCAACTAATGAAAAACTGTTTTTT.

This clone was observed a few times. The rearrangement joins TRBV6-5 to TRBJ1-1; 7 bases match TRBD1. With 2 bases clipped from V and 0 bases from J, the junction kept 6 bases outside the gene matches. Per the germline V gene, CDR1 is MNHEY and CDR2 is SVGAGI. The CDR3 has 16 residues. As DNA, the CDR3 is TGTGCCAGCAGTTACGAGTTCGGGACAGTGAACACTGAAGCTTTCTTT. It encodes CASSYEFGTVNTEAFF.

The chain's CDR3 is CASSFVSGPSYEQYF. CDR3 DNA: TGCGCCAGCAGCTTCGTCTCGGGACCCTCCTACGAGCAGTACTTC. V gene TRBV5-1 combines with J gene TRBJ2-7, with D perhaps being TRBD1 or TRBD2 (5 bases each). Germline values: CDR1 SGHRS, CDR2 YFSETQ. V lost 2 bases and J lost 0, with 12 bases in between. This CDR3 has 15 residues.

This clone has only a few counts. The J gene is TRBJ1-2, the V gene TRBV5-6, with 7 bases fitting TRBD1. In germline, CDR1 is SGHDT, CDR2 YYEEEE. There are 15 residues in the CDR3. Trimming cost V 2 bases and J 7 bases; bases outside gene matches: 11. This CDR3 reads CASSLSSGQVPGYTF. The CDR3 DNA follows: TGTGCCAGCAGCTTATCGTCTGGACAGGTTCCTGGCTACACCTTC.

In its sample, this clone was seen once. J is TRBJ1-1 and V is TRBV4-1; D uncertain. The germline gives CDR1 MGHRA, CDR2 YSYEKL. This CDR3 contains 14 residues. Trimming pared 5 bases from V and 5 bases from J, leaving 15 bases between. In nucleotides, the CDR3 is TGCGCCAGCAGCTCCCCGACCCGGGCGACTGAAGCTTTCTTT. Protein product: CASSSPTRATEAFF.

V is TRBV25-1 and J is TRBJ2-2; weak D call: TRBD1 (5 bases). Trimming shortened V by 8 bases and J by 5 bases, and 27 bases separated the two germline ends. Germline assignment: CDR1 MGHDK and CDR2 SYGVNS. The CDR3 sequence is 18 residues long. DNA of the CDR3: TGTGCCAGCGCCGGGCAGGGATGGATGGGGCGGCGAACCGGGGAGCTGTTTTTT. Its protein is CASAGQGWMGRRTGELFF. The entire variable domain, with the rest obtained from reference TRBV25-1 and TRBJ2-2, is as follows: EADIYQTPRYLVIGTGKKITLECSQTMGHDKMYWYQQDPGMELHLIHYSYGVNSTEKGDLSSESTVSRIRTEHFPLTLESARPSHTSQYLCASAGQGWMGRRTGELFFGEGSRLTVL.

V and J are TRBV5-1 and TRBJ2-1; D gene uncertain. Trimming took 0 bases from V and 4 from J, leaving 11 bases between them. The CDR3 contains 15 residues. CDR1 and CDR2 from the germline V gene are SGHRS and YFSETQ. CDR3 in DNA: TGCGCCAGCAGCTTGGCTGGCGGCCTTTACAATGAGCAGTTCTTC. Translation gives CASSLAGGLYNEQFF.

J is TRBJ2-1 and V is TRBV19; 8 positions match TRBD1. Germline V gene lookup returns CDR1 LNHDA and CDR2 SQIVND (reference sequence). Losses at the gene ends were 5 bases for V and 7 bases for J; bases not matched to a gene: 10. The CDR3 loop spans 15 amino acids. CDR3 region: CASSVRQGLINEQFF. CDR3 bases: TGTGCCAGTAGTGTGAGACAGGGGTTGATAAATGAGCAGTTCTTC. Combining the CDR3 with reference TRBV19 and TRBJ2-1 gives the whole variable domain DGGITQSPKYLFRKEGQNVTLSCEQNLNHDAMYWYRQDPGQGLRLIYYSQIVNDFQKGDIAEGYSVSREKKESFPLTVTSAQKNPTAFYLCASSVRQGLINEQFFGPGTRLTVL.

The sample holds a few counts of this clone. J is TRBJ1-1 and V is TRBV5-6; D is perhaps TRBD1 (5 bases). This CDR3 spans 15 amino acids. Looked up from germline, CDR1 is SGHDT and CDR2 is YYEEEE. The V end was cut by 2 bases, the J end by 1 base, with 12 bases between. The CDR3 reads CASSFMGRANTEAFF. The CDR3 coding sequence is TGTGCCAGCAGCTTCATGGGACGGGCGAACACTGAAGCTTTCTTT.